The rows below give T cell receptor beta chains drawn from one sample of a study of cytotoxic CD8 clonotypes in ibrutinib-treated CLL. The protocol was immunoSEQ multiplex PCR, while the TCRdb copy is restricted to in-frame clones and leaves out a portion. There are fewer than 400,000 clones in the sample; under 70% occur only once, and around 6.5% lies in the top ten. The specimen comprised PBMCs, sampled after 36 months of ibrutinib treatment. These receptors were collected from a human donor with chronic lymphocytic leukemia. Both conserved end residues are part of each CDR3. A D gene is named only where the DNA matches it firmly. Size is omitted from some rows. Given values are once, few, many or a class for expanded clones.

TRBV5-8	.	.	TRBJ1-5	CASSLALIWGSSNQPQHF	TGTGCCAGCAGCTTGGCCCTGATCTGGGGGTCTAGCAATCAGCCCCAGCATTTT
TRBV19	.	.	TRBJ2-1	CASSIDLPAGAEQFF	TGTGCCAGTAGTATAGATCTTCCCGCGGGGGCTGAGCAGTTCTTC
TRBV5-6	TRBD1	once	TRBJ1-2	CASSWGTGAYGYTF	TGTGCCAGCAGCTGGGGGACAGGAGCCTATGGCTACACCTTC
TRBV7-6	TRBD1	.	TRBJ1-1	CASSFSAPSRQGVWNTEAFF	TGTGCCAGCAGCTTTAGTGCCCCGTCCCGACAGGGGGTGTGGAACACTGAAGCTTTCTTT
TRBV15	.	few	TRBJ1-4	CATSLGSREKLFF	TGTGCCACCTCACTCGGCTCCAGAGAAAAACTGTTTTTT
TRBV7-3	.	few	TRBJ2-2	CASSYSPGELFF	TGTGCCAGCAGCTATAGCCCCGGGGAGCTGTTTTTT
TRBV5-4	.	.	TRBJ1-4	CASSFGQSNEKLFF	TGTGCCAGCAGCTTCGGTCAGTCTAATGAAAAACTGTTTTTT
TRBV5-6	.	.	TRBJ2-7	CASSLPGSRRGIYEQYF	TGTGCCAGCAGCTTGCCCGGGTCTCGAAGGGGGATTTACGAGCAGTACTTC
TRBV5-6	.	few	TRBJ2-3	CASSLFTDTQYF	TGTGCCAGCAGCTTGTTCACAGATACGCAGTATTTT
TRBV29-1	.	.	TRBJ1-4	CSVTFATNEKLFF	TGCAGCGTCACCTTTGCAACTAATGAAAAACTGTTTTTT
TRBV6-1	.	.	TRBJ2-7	CASSDSGVEQYF	TGTGCCAGCAGTGATAGTGGGGTCGAGCAGTACTTC
TRBV19	.	few	TRBJ1-5	CASSPGHGVEPQHF	TGTGCCAGTAGCCCGGGACACGGGGTCGAGCCCCAGCATTTT
TRBV5-1	TRBD1	.	TRBJ2-6	CASSTSTGQGSGANVLTF	TGCGCCAGCAGCACCTCAACGGGACAGGGGTCTGGGGCCAACGTCCTGACTTTC
TRBV7-3	.	.	TRBJ2-5	CASSLLGSGQETQYF	TGTGCCAGCAGCTTACTCGGGAGTGGTCAAGAGACCCAGTACTTC
TRBV29-1	.	.	TRBJ2-7	CSVMSASYEQYF	TGCAGCGTTATGTCAGCCTCCTACGAGCAGTACTTC
TRBV28	.	.	TRBJ2-3	CASGYRTDTQYF	TGTGCCAGCGGTTACCGCACAGATACGCAGTATTTT
TRBV4-1	.	once	TRBJ2-1	CASSRDGLGGWNEQFF	TGCGCCAGCAGCCGCGACGGATTAGGGGGTTGGAATGAGCAGTTCTTC
TRBV11-2	.	few	TRBJ2-1	CASSLQSFEQFF	TGTGCCAGCAGCTTACAAAGCTTTGAGCAGTTCTTC
TRBV4-1	.	.	TRBJ1-2	CASSQDERYYGYTF	TGCGCCAGCAGCCAAGATGAAAGGTACTATGGCTACACCTTC
TRBV9	.	.	TRBJ2-5	CASSDWIGEAETQYF	TGTGCCAGCAGCGACTGGATAGGGGAGGCGGAGACCCAGTACTTC
TRBV28	TRBD2	few	TRBJ2-7	CASSLLESGGMAYEQYF	TGTGCCAGCAGTTTATTAGAAAGCGGGGGGATGGCCTACGAGCAGTACTTC
TRBV5-5	.	.	TRBJ1-2	CASSLAGGQGGGYTF	TGTGCCAGCAGCTTGGCTGGGGGGCAGGGTGGAGGCTACACCTTC
TRBV6-5	.	few	TRBJ1-2	CASSYSGHGRGYTF	TGTGCCAGCAGTTACTCGGGACACGGACGTGGCTACACCTTC
TRBV20-1	.	.	TRBJ2-7	CSADVLEQYF	TGCAGTGCCGACGTGTTGGAGCAGTACTTC
TRBV7-3	TRBD2	once	TRBJ2-3	CASSLGLAGGPSTDTQYF	TGTGCCAGCAGCTTAGGGCTAGCGGGGGGGCCGAGCACAGATACGCAGTATTTT